These T cell receptor beta chains were read from a single sample in a study of cytomegalovirus exposure and HLA in healthy donors. The assay was immunoSEQ multiplex PCR, and TCRdb's table has in-frame clones only and misses some. The sample records roughly 130,000 clones, 80% to 85% being singletons. Sequences were obtained from PBMCs. All receptors derive from a boy between 10 and 17 years old in good health and CMV-seronegative. CDR3s include the opening cysteine and the closing phenylalanine or tryptophan.

V gene	J gene	CDR3 protein
TRBV6-1	TRBJ2-7	CASSEAGAGEYEQYF
TRBV5-1	TRBJ2-1	CASSLDASSSEQFF
TRBV4-2	TRBJ2-3	CASSQGLGDGDTQYF
TRBV9	TRBJ2-7	CASSVVPFSYEQYF
TRBV4-2	TRBJ2-7	CASSSLPLAGGPSEQYF
TRBV6-5	TRBJ2-1	CASSSTTRSEQFF
TRBV29-1	TRBJ2-7	CSASGTSGEKGYEQYF
TRBV6-5	TRBJ2-2	CASHGLLTGELFF
TRBV14	TRBJ2-7	CASRTYRGNNEQYF
TRBV19	TRBJ1-2	CASSRQGNYGYTF
TRBV5-1	TRBJ1-1	CASSLGAGEIAEAFF
TRBV19	TRBJ1-2	CASSMGLPIGYTF
TRBV7-2	TRBJ1-1	CASSRMGQMNTEAFF
TRBV7-9	TRBJ2-7	CASSLGTGQAGEQYF
TRBV4-3	TRBJ2-3	CASSPLVLAGSANTQYF
TRBV4-1	TRBJ2-7	CASSQDEGIPYEQYF
TRBV5-1	TRBJ2-1	CASSLAPSESTYNEQFF
TRBV27	TRBJ2-7	CASSPTEGHEQYF
TRBV5-8	TRBJ2-7	CASRNPGTGSYEQYF
TRBV4-1	TRBJ2-2	CASSQYSLRARKGGELFF
TRBV2	TRBJ2-5	CASRSGGEETQYF
TRBV11-2	TRBJ2-3	CASSPPGDTQYF
TRBV7-8	TRBJ1-1	CASSLLALLLNTEAFF
TRBV28	TRBJ1-5	CASSSPTGPNQPQHF
TRBV6-6	TRBJ1-5	CASSSGRAHADQPQHF
TRBV30	TRBJ2-1	CAWSSRGNEQFF
TRBV30	TRBJ2-7	CAWSVRGYEQYF
TRBV9	TRBJ2-7	CASSGGLAGPYEQYF
TRBV23-1	TRBJ1-2	CASSQSRGSDGYTF
TRBV10-3	TRBJ2-6	CAISESRASGANVLTF
TRBV30	TRBJ1-5	CAWSVRRINQPQHF
TRBV5-4	TRBJ2-7	CASSLRVFPYEQYF
TRBV30	TRBJ2-7	CAWSAQLAGGRGEQYF
TRBV7-8	TRBJ2-7	CASSLYGWRESYEQYF
TRBV13	TRBJ2-6	CASSKLLGLAGPSGANVLTF
TRBV4-1	TRBJ2-5	CASSREDRGQETQYF
TRBV6-1	TRBJ1-2	CASRETGKHGYTF
TRBV4-1	TRBJ1-5	CASSQDREAALNQPQHF
TRBV28	TRBJ1-2	CASSLGWGGGYTF
TRBV5-6	TRBJ1-5	CASSLGDQPQHF
TRBV5-8	TRBJ2-7	CASSFRGSYEQYF
TRBV27	TRBJ2-3	CASSLGTSGSTDTQYF
TRBV4-1	TRBJ2-5	CASSQARETQYF
TRBV4-3	TRBJ2-1	CASSQAAFQGYEQFF
TRBV30	TRBJ2-3	CAWSGGGGTDTQYF
TRBV4-1	TRBJ1-2	CASSQGWVSGDYGYTF
TRBV4-1	TRBJ1-5	CASLPREPQHF
TRBV4-3	TRBJ1-2	CASSQVAGGPNYGYTF